Each of the 25 T cell receptor beta chains below was sequenced from the same sample in a study of graft-versus-host responses after intestinal transplantation. TCRdb's copy holds only in-frame clones and misses some; the assay was immunoSEQ multiplex PCR. Of more than 85,000 clones listed, under 95% are singletons. These TCRs' antigens remain unknown. The sequencing here drew on unstimulated CD8+ T cells sorted from spleen or lymph node cells, taken before transplant. Every receptor here comes from a human donor who was the organ donor for an intestinal transplant.

The genes are TRBV13 and TRBJ2-1; 8 positions match TRBD2. This CDR3 comprises 16 residues. Germline V gives CDR1 PRHDT, CDR2 FYEKMQ (reference sequence). V shed 1 base and J 6 bases; nucleotides not matched to a gene: 8. CDR3 sequence: CASSLEAGLGFNEQFF. In nucleotides, the CDR3 is TGTGCCAGCAGCTTAGAAGCGGGACTAGGGTTCAATGAGCAGTTCTTC.

The rearrangement links TRBV13 to TRBJ2-1; D possibly corresponds to TRBD2 (6 bases). The CDR3 consists of 12 residues. CDR1 PRHDT and CDR2 FYEKMQ come from the germline V gene (reference sequence). V gave up 2 bases and J gave up 9 bases, with 8 bases separating them. The CDR3 nucleotides read TGTGCCAGCAGCTTAATGGGGGGTGAGCAGTTCTTC. This translates into CASSLMGGEQFF.

This chain joins TRBV10-3 and TRBJ2-1, with 10 bases lining up with TRBD2. V dropped 4 bases and J dropped 4; count of bases not matched to a gene: 10. CDR1 is ENHRY and CDR2 is SYGVKD in the germline V gene. CDR3 size: 17 residues. The CDR3 sequence is CAISGPALAGPYNEQFF. CDR3 coding DNA: TGTGCCATCAGTGGGCCAGCACTAGCGGGGCCATACAATGAGCAGTTCTTC.

This CDR3 is CASSWSGRGEQYF. CDR3 nucleotides: TGCGCCAGCAGTTGGAGCGGGAGGGGCGAGCAGTACTTC. The chain recombines TRBV10-2 with TRBJ2-7; 10 positions match TRBD2. This CDR3 has 13 amino acids. With 5 bases clipped from V and 6 bases from J, the junction kept 4 bases outside the gene matches. CDR1 WSHSY and CDR2 SAAADI come from the germline V gene.

The rearrangement links TRBV7-9 to TRBJ1-5; TRBD1 aligns across 8 bases. The CDR3 consists of 14 residues. Germline lookup yields CDR1 SEHNR and CDR2 FQNEAQ (reference sequence). Trimming removed 5 bases from V and 5 bases from J; junction bases left unmatched: 5. Here the CDR3 reads CASSPGQGYQPQHF. Here the CDR3 DNA reads TGTGCCAGCAGCCCCGGACAGGGCTATCAGCCCCAGCATTTT.

The chain has TRBV4-1 and TRBJ2-1; 10 bases align to TRBD2. Losses at the gene ends were 1 base for V and 3 bases for J; bases not matched to a gene: 0. The germline V gene encodes CDR1 MGHRA and CDR2 YSYEKL. This CDR3 has 15 residues. The CDR3 here is CASSQASGGYNEQFF. The CDR3 nucleotides are TGCGCCAGCAGCCAAGCTAGCGGGGGCTACAATGAGCAGTTCTTC.

The rearrangement joins TRBV14 to TRBJ1-2, with a possible D match to TRBD1 (6 bases). CDR3 size: 13 residues. CDR1 and CDR2 (germline): SGHDN, FVKESK. V was shortened by 4 bases and J by 8 bases, with 14 bases between the two germline ends. The CDR3 DNA sequence: TGTGCCAGCAGCCGCGAACAGGGTGGGGGCTACACCTTC. It specifies CASSREQGGGYTF.

The V gene is TRBV6-6, the J gene TRBJ1-1, with D possibly being TRBD1 (5 bases). The CDR3 is 16 residues long. Trimming shortened V by 2 bases and J by 1 base, and 14 bases separated the two germline ends. Germline V gene lookup returns CDR1 MNHNY and CDR2 SVGAGI (reference sequence). The CDR3 DNA sequence: TGTGCCAGCAGTTACCTCTACAGGCCTGAGAACACTGAAGCTTTCTTT. Residues: CASSYLYRPENTEAFF.

This clone was detected only once. This chain uses TRBV29-1 with TRBJ1-1; D is possibly TRBD1 (6 bases). The ends were cut back, 6 bases at V and 0 bases at J, with 17 bases in the middle. This CDR3 comprises 15 residues. CDR1 is SQVTM, CDR2 ANQGSEA, per germline. The CDR3 nucleotides read TGCAGCGTGAAACGACAGGAGACAATGAACACTGAAGCTTTCTTT. This gives the protein CSVKRQETMNTEAFF.

V usage is TRBV7-3 and J usage is TRBJ1-1; tentatively, D is TRBD1 (5 bases). V gave up 5 bases and J gave up 5 bases, with 21 bases separating them. The CDR3 loop spans 16 amino acids. Germline-derived CDR1 and CDR2 are SGHTA and FQGTGA. In nucleotides, the CDR3 is TGTGCCAGCAGCCCACTGGGACTTGCTATGGGGACTGAAGCTTTCTTT. It codes for CASSPLGLAMGTEAFF.

The chain has TRBV28 and TRBJ2-5, with a possible D match to TRBD2 (7 bases). Trimming took 3 bases from V and 1 from J, leaving 15 bases between them. This CDR3 has 16 residues. CDR1 is MDHEN and CDR2 is SYDVKM in the germline V gene. CDR3 DNA: TGTGCCAGCAGTTTTCGAGGGGGGGTCCTCCAAGAGACCCAGTACTTC. It is translated as CASSFRGGVLQETQYF.

As to this clone: In the same sample, other DNA sequences code for this CDR3. This chain uses TRBV19 with TRBJ1-3, with D perhaps TRBD1 (5 bases). Trimming left V 6 bases short and J 2 bases short, with 11 bases between. CDR1 is LNHDA and CDR2 is SQIVND in the germline V gene (reference sequence). This CDR3 has 14 amino acids. Here the CDR3 reads CASSLQGPGNTIYF. Here the CDR3 DNA reads TGTGCCAGTAGCCTCCAGGGTCCTGGAAACACCATATATTTT. The full variable domain, in which reference TRBV19 and TRBJ1-3 provide the parts outside the CDR3, is DGGITQSPKYLFRKEGQNVTLSCEQNLNHDAMYWYRQDPGQGLRLIYYSQIVNDFQKGDIAEGYSVSREKKESFPLTVTSAQKNPTAFYLCASSLQGPGNTIYFGEGSWLTVV.

The chain combines TRBV7-8 with TRBJ2-5; D call uncertain. This CDR3 region has 16 residues. Trimming removed 1 base at V and 1 base at J, with 13 bases between. CDR1 is SGHVS and CDR2 is FQNEAQ in the germline V gene. The CDR3 here is CASSLEVGPSQETQYF. In DNA form, the CDR3 reads TGTGCCAGCAGCTTAGAGGTGGGCCCCAGCCAAGAGACCCAGTACTTC.

The rearrangement links TRBV7-9 to TRBJ2-2; 10 nucleotides match TRBD2. The germline V gene encodes CDR1 SEHNR and CDR2 FQNEAQ (reference sequence). J was trimmed by 0 bases and V by 6 bases; bases with no gene match: 13. CDR3 size: 19 residues. Here the CDR3 reads CASRRRTSGRAANTGELFF. The CDR3 DNA reads TGTGCCAGCAGACGAAGGACTAGCGGAAGAGCCGCGAACACCGGGGAGCTGTTTTTT.

This clone is a singleton in its sample. The rearrangement links TRBV28 to TRBJ1-2; 11 bases align to TRBD1. V shed 3 bases, J shed 4 bases, and the junction held 10 bases outside the gene matches. This CDR3 region has 17 residues. In germline, CDR1 is MDHEN, CDR2 SYDVKM. The CDR3 is CASSFAGTGGVPYGYTF. The CDR3 bases are TGTGCCAGCAGTTTCGCCGGGACAGGGGGAGTACCCTATGGCTACACCTTC.

The rearrangement uses TRBV7-9 and TRBJ2-3; 13 bases align to TRBD2. The germline V gene has CDR1 SEHNR and CDR2 FQNEAQ (reference sequence). J was trimmed by 3 bases and V by 3 bases; bases with no gene match: 3. The CDR3 is 16 residues long. This CDR3 is CASSLGLAGPTDTQYF. The CDR3 DNA follows: TGTGCCAGCAGCTTGGGACTAGCGGGACCAACAGATACGCAGTATTTT.

The chain uses TRBV6-4 and TRBJ2-6; possibly TRBD2 for D (5 bases). The CDR3 has 14 amino acids. V gave up 6 bases and J gave up 1 base, with 7 bases separating them. From germline, CDR1 is MRHNA and CDR2 SNTAGT. The CDR3 here is CASSGESGANVLTF. The CDR3 DNA sequence: TGTGCCAGCAGCGGGGAGTCTGGGGCCAACGTCCTGACTTTC.

The chain combines TRBV13 with TRBJ2-2; TRBD1 matches 7 bases. This CDR3 comprises 16 residues. The germline V gene has CDR1 PRHDT and CDR2 FYEKMQ (reference sequence). J gave up 1 base and V 0 bases, and 2 bases lay outside the gene matches. The CDR3 sequence: CASSLGQGVNTGELFF. The CDR3 region has the DNA TGTGCCAGCAGCTTAGGTCAGGGGGTGAACACCGGGGAGCTGTTTTTT.

This chain joins TRBV9 and TRBJ1-1, with D perhaps matching TRBD1 (5 bases). V gave up 0 bases and J gave up 1 base, with 16 bases separating them. Germline V gives CDR1 SGDLS, CDR2 YYNGEE. The CDR3 contains 17 residues. The CDR3 DNA follows: TGTGCCAGCAGCGTAGTTGGGTTCGGGGGGAAGAACACTGAAGCTTTCTTT. Protein product: CASSVVGFGGKNTEAFF.

The rearrangement uses TRBV2 and TRBJ2-7; TRBD1 agrees at 7 bases. The junction had 6 bases not matched to a gene; V was cut back by 4 bases and J by 3 bases. Germline lookup yields CDR1 SNHLY and CDR2 FYNNEI. The CDR3 contains 14 residues. CDR3 region: CASSGQGRGYEQYF. In DNA form, the CDR3 reads TGTGCCAGCAGTGGACAGGGAAGGGGCTACGAGCAGTACTTC.

The rearrangement links TRBV7-9 to TRBJ2-7, with D possibly TRBD1 on 6 matching bases. The V gene's germline CDR1 is SEHNR and CDR2 FQNEAQ (reference sequence). V shed 5 bases and J shed 7 bases, with 15 bases lying between them. The CDR3 spans 13 residues. CDR3: CASSPPGAGEQYF. CDR3 DNA sequence: TGTGCCAGCAGCCCGCCAGGGGCTGGGGAGCAGTACTTC. Supplemented by reference TRBV7-9 and TRBJ2-7, the full variable domain reads DTGVSQNPRHKITKRGQNVTFRCDPISEHNRLYWYRQTLGQGPEFLTYFQNEAQLEKSRLLSDRFSAERPKGSFSTLEIQRTEQGDSAMYLCASSPPGAGEQYFGPGTRLTVT.

The chain couples TRBV28 to TRBJ2-1, with D possibly TRBD2 on 5 matching bases. CDR1 is MDHEN, CDR2 SYDVKM, per germline. The CDR3 loop spans 12 amino acids. The V gene lost 5 bases and the J gene lost 9 bases, with 11 bases spanning the gap. For the CDR3, the DNA is TGTGCCAGCAGTCCCACTAGAACTGAGCAGTTCTTC. Its protein is CASSPTRTEQFF.

The gene calls are TRBV15 and TRBJ2-1; D unresolved. Trimming pared 0 bases from V and 4 bases from J, leaving 4 bases between. The CDR3 is 13 amino acids. Germline CDR1 reads LNHNV; CDR2 reads YYDKDF (reference sequence). DNA for the CDR3: TGTGCCACCAGCAGAGATCAATACAATGAGCAGTTCTTC. Amino acids: CATSRDQYNEQFF.

This CDR3 is CASARWELIDEQFF. The CDR3 DNA sequence: TGTGCCAGCGCCCGGTGGGAGCTTATCGATGAGCAGTTCTTC. The chain carries TRBV27 and TRBJ2-1; possible D gene TRBD2, 5 bases. With 8 bases removed from V and 8 bases from J, the gap between germline ends came to 19 bases. Per germline, CDR1 MNHEY and CDR2 SMNVEV (reference sequence). The CDR3 covers 14 residues.

The chain has TRBV9 and TRBJ1-2; 9 bases fit TRBD1. Germline-derived CDR1 and CDR2 are SGDLS and YYNGEE. This CDR3 spans 22 amino acids. The V gene end was trimmed by 3 bases and the J gene end by 1 base; junction bases not matched to a gene: 25. The CDR3 sequence: CASSANTGTGPLSVTLNYGYTF. The CDR3 nucleotides are TGTGCCAGCAGCGCAAATACCGGGACAGGGCCTCTCAGCGTGACCCTTAACTATGGCTACACCTTC.